Listed below are T cell receptor beta chains from one sample, sequenced in a study of T cell responses to AZD1222 COVID-19 vaccine. Produced via immunoSEQ multiplex PCR; TCRdb's table is partial and in-frame only. The data show roughly 170,000 clones, roughly 88% seen once. Here the sequenced sample was peripheral blood, taken on day 0 of AZD1222 vaccination. Receptor source: an adult in good health. The conserved cysteine and the conserved F or W are not part of the CDR3 here. Fields, in order: V gene, J gene, CDR3 protein.

V gene: TRBV19
J gene: TRBJ2-1
CDR3 protein: ASSISSSFYNEQF

V gene: TRBV21-1
J gene: TRBJ1-2
CDR3 protein: ASSQKPVVANYGYT

V gene: TRBV10-3
J gene: TRBJ2-7
CDR3 protein: AISPSTGSEQY

V gene: TRBV29-1
J gene: TRBJ1-1
CDR3 protein: SVEDFTGSTEAF

V gene: TRBV5-1
J gene: TRBJ1-5
CDR3 protein: ASSVQPGGNQPQH

V gene: TRBV24-1
J gene: TRBJ1-4
CDR3 protein: ATSEPPGRGGNEKLF

V gene: TRBV15
J gene: TRBJ2-2
CDR3 protein: ATSREEDWELF

V gene: TRBV4-1
J gene: TRBJ1-1
CDR3 protein: ASSSQEKTEAF

V gene: TRBV7-3
J gene: TRBJ2-7
CDR3 protein: ASSLQGTGSYEQY

V gene: TRBV10-1
J gene: TRBJ2-2
CDR3 protein: ASSRDTASTGELF

V gene: TRBV11-3
J gene: TRBJ2-3
CDR3 protein: ASSLSAPDTQY

V gene: TRBV7-9
J gene: TRBJ1-2
CDR3 protein: ASSLVGRKDGYT

V gene: TRBV29-1
J gene: TRBJ2-2
CDR3 protein: SAGTSGGAVAGELF

V gene: TRBV2
J gene: TRBJ2-7
CDR3 protein: ASRRRQGSSYEQY

V gene: TRBV7-8
J gene: TRBJ2-7
CDR3 protein: ASSQTGVVYEQY

V gene: TRBV9
J gene: TRBJ2-1
CDR3 protein: ASSAGDSGNEQF

V gene: TRBV4-2
J gene: TRBJ2-2
CDR3 protein: ASSQGGTANTGELF

V gene: TRBV7-2
J gene: TRBJ1-2
CDR3 protein: ASSLTGSNYGYT

V gene: TRBV24-1
J gene: TRBJ2-2
CDR3 protein: ATRSDRNTGELF

V gene: TRBV5-5
J gene: TRBJ2-7
CDR3 protein: ASSQGDQYEQY

V gene: TRBV10-3
J gene: TRBJ1-1
CDR3 protein: AISERAQNTEAF